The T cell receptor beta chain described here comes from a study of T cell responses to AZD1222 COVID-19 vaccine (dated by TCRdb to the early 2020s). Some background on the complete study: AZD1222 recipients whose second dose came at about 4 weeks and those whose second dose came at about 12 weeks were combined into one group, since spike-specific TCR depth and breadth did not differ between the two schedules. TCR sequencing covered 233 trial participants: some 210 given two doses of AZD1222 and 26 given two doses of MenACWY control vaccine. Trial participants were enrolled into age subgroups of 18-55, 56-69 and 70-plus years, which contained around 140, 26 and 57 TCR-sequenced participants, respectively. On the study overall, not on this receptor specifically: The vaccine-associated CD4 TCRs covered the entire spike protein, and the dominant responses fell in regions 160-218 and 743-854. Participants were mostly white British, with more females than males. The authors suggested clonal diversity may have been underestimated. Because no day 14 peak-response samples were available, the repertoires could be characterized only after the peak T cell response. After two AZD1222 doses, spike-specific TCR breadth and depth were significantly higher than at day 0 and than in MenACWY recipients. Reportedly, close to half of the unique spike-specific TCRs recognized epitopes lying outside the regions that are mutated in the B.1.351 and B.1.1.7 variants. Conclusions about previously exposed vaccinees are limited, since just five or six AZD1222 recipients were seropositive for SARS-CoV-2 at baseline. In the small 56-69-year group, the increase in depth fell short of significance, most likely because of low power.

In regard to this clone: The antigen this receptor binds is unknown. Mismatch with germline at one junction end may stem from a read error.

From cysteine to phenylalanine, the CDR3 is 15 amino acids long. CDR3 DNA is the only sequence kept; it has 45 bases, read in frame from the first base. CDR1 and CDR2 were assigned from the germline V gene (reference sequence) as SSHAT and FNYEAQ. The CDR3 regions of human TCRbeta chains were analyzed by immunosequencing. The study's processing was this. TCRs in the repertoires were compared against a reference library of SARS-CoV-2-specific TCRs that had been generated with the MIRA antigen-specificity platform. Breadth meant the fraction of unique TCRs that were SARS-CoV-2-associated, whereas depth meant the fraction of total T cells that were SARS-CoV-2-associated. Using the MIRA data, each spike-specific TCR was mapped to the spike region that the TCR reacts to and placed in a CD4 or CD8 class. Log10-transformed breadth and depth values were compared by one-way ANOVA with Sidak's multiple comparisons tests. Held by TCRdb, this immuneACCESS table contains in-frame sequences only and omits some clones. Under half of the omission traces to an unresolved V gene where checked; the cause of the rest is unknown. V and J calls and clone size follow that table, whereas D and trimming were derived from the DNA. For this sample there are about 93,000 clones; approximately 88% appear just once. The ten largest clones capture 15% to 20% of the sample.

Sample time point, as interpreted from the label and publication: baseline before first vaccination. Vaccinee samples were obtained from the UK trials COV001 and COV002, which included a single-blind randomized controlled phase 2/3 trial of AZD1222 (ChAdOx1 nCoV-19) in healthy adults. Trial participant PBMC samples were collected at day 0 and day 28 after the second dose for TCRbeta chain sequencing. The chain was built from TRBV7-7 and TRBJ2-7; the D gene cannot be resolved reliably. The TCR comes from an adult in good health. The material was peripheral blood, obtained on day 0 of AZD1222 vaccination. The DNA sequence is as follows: TGTGCTAGCAGCTTAGGATATGGCACCACCTACGAGCAGTACTTC. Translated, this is CASSLGYGTTYEQYF.